This entry describes one T cell receptor (beta chain). The data were taken from a study of control samples from healthy donors and cancer patients. The CDR3 extends over 14 amino acids. Per germline, CDR1 SGHRS and CDR2 YFSETQ. The V end lost 4 bases, the J end lost 0 bases, and 10 bases lay between the germline ends. Only in-frame clones appear in the TCRdb table, and some are missing; sequencing was by immunoSEQ multiplex PCR. The top ten hold 10% to 15% of the sample, which has around 250,000 clones, about 80% seen once. The chain recombines TRBV5-1 with TRBJ1-1, with a possible D match to TRBD1 (5 bases). Sequenced sample: PBMCs. This TCR derives from a woman aged 55-69 years with lung cancer. This CDR3 is CASSQQVLNTEAFF. Written as DNA, the CDR3 is TGCGCCAGCAGCCAACAGGTCCTGAACACTGAAGCTTTCTTT.